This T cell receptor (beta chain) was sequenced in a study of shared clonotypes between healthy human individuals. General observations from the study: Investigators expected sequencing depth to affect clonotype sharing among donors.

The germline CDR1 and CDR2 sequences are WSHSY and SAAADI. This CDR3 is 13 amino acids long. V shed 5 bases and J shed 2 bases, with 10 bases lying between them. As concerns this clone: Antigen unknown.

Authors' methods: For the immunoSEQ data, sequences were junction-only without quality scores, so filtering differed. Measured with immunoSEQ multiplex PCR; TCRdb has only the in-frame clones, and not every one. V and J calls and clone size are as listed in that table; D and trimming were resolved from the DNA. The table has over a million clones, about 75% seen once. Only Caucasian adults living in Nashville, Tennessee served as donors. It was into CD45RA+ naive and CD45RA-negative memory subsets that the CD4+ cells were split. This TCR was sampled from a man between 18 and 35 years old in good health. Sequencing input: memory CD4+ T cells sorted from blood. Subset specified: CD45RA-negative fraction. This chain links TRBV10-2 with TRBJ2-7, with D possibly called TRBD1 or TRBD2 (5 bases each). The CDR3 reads CASSRDGAYEQYF. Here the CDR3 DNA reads TGCGCCAGCAGTCGGGACGGCGCCTACGAGCAGTACTTC.